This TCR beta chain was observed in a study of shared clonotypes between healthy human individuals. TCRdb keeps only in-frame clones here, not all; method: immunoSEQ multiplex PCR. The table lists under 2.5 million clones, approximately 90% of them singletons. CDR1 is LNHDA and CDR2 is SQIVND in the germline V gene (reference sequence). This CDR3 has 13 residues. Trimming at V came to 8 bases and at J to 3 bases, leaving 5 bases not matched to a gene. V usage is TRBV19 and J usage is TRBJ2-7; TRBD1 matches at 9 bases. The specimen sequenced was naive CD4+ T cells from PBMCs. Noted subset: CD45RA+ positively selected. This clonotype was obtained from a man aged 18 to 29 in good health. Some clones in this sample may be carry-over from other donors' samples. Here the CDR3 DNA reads TGTGCCAGTTCCGGGACAGGGAACTACGAGCAGTACTTC. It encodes CASSGTGNYEQYF.